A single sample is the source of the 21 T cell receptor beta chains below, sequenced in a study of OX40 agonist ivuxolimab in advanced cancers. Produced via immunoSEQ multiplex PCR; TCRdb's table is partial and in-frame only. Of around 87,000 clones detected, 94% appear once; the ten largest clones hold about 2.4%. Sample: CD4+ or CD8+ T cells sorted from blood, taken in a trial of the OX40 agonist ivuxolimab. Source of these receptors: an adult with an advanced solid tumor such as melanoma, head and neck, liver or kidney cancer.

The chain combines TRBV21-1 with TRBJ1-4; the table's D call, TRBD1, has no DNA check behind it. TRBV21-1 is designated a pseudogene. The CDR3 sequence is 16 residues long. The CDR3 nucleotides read TGTGCCAGCAGCACTCATGGGCGCAACCTTCCAGGAAAACTGTTTTTT. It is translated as CASSTHGRNLPGKLFF.

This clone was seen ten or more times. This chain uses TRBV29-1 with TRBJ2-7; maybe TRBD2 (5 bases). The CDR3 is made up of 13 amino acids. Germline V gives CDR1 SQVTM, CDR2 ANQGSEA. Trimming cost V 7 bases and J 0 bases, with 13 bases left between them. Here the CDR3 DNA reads TGCAGCGCGATAACGGGGAGCTCCTACGAGCAGTACTTC. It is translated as CSAITGSSYEQYF.

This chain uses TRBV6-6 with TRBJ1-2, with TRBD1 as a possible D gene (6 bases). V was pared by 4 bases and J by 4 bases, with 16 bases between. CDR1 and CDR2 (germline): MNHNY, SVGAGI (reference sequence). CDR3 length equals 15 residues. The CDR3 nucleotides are TGTGCCAGCAGTTCTTTCGGGGGCGGAAGCTATGGCTACACCTTC. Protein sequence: CASSSFGGGSYGYTF.

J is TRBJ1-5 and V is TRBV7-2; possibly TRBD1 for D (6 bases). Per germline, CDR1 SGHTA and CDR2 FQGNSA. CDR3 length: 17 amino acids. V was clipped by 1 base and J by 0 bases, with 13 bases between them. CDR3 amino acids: CASSLGRTAYSNQPQHF. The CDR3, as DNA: TGTGCCAGCAGCTTAGGGAGGACAGCCTATAGCAATCAGCCCCAGCATTTT.

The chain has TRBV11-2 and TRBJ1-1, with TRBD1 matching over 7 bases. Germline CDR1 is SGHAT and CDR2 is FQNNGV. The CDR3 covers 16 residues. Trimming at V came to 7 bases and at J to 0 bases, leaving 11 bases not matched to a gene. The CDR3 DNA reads TGTGCCAGCAACTTGTGGGACAGACCCCTGAACACTGAAGCTTTCTTT. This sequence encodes CASNLWDRPLNTEAFF. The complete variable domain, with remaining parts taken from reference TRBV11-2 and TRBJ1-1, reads EAGVAQSPRYKIIEKRQSVAFWCNPISGHATLYWYQQILGQGPKLLIQFQNNGVVDDSQLPKDRFSAERLKGVDSTLKIQPAKLEDSAVYLCASNLWDRPLNTEAFFGQGTRLTVV.

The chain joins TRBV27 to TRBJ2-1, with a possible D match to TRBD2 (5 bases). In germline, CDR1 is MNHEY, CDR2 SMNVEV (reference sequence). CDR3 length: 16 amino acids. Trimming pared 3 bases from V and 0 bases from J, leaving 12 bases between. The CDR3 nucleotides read TGTGCCAGCAGTTTTTCTTGGGAGTACTCCTACAATGAGCAGTTCTTC. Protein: CASSFSWEYSYNEQFF.

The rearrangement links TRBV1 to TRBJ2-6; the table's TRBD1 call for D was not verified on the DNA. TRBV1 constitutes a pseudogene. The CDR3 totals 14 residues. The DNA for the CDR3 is TGCACCAGCAGTGCACAAAGTCGGGCCAACGTCCTGACTTTC. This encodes CTSSAQSRANVLTF.

DNA for the CDR3: TGTGCCAGCGGGGGGCCCTACGAGCAGTACTTC. It codes for CASGGPYEQYF. J is TRBJ2-7 and V is TRBV27, with D perhaps TRBD1 or TRBD2 (6 bases each). Germline V gene sequence: CDR1 MNHEY, CDR2 SMNVEV (reference sequence). The CDR3 totals 11 residues. V gave up 8 bases and J gave up 2 bases, with 7 bases separating them.

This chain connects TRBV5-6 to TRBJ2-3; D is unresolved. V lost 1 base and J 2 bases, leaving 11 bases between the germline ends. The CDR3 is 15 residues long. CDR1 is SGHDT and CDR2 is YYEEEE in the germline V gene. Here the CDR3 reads CASSLRFPFTDTQYF. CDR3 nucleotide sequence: TGTGCCAGCAGCTTGCGGTTCCCATTCACAGATACGCAGTATTTT.

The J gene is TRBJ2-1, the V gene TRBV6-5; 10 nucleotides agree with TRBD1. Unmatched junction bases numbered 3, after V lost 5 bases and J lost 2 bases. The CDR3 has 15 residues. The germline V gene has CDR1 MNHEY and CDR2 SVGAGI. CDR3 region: CASSMTGGAYNEQFF. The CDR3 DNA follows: TGTGCCAGCAGTATGACAGGGGGCGCCTACAATGAGCAGTTCTTC.

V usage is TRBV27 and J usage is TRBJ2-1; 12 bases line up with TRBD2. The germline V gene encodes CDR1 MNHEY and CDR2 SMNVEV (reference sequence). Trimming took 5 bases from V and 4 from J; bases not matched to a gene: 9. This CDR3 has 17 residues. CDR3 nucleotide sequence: TGTGCCAGCAGTCGCGATACTAGCGGGAGGAGATACAATGAGCAGTTCTTC. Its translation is CASSRDTSGRRYNEQFF.

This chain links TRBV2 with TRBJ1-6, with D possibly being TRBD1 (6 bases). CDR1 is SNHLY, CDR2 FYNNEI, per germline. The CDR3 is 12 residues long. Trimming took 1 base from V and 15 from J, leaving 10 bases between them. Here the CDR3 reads CASSEDRGLLHF. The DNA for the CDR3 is TGTGCCAGCAGTGAAGACCGGGGGCTCCTCCACTTT.

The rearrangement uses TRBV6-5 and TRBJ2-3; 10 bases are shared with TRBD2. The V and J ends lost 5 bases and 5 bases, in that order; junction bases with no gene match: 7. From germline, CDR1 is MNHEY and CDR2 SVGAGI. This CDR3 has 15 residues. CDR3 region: CASSGLAGDRDTQYF. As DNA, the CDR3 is TGTGCCAGCAGTGGCCTAGCGGGGGACCGAGATACGCAGTATTTT.

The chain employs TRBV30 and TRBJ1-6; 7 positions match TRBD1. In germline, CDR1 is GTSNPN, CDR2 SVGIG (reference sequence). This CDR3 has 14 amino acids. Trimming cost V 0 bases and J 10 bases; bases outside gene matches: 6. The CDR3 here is CAWSVRGGWSPLHF. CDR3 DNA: TGTGCCTGGAGTGTACGAGGGGGCTGGTCACCCCTCCACTTT.

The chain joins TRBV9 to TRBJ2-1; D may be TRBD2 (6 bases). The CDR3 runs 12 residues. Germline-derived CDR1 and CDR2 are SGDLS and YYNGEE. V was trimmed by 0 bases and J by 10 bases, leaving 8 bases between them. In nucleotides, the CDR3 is TGTGCCAGCAGCGTAGAGGCGGGAGAGCAGTTCTTC. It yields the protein CASSVEAGEQFF.

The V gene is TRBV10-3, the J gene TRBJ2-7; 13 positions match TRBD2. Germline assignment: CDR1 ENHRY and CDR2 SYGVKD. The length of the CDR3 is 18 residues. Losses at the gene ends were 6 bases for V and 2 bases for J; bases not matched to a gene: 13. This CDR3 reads CAIRRTSGSPSGAYEQYF. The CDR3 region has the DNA TGTGCCATCAGAAGGACTAGCGGGAGCCCTTCCGGGGCCTACGAGCAGTACTTC.

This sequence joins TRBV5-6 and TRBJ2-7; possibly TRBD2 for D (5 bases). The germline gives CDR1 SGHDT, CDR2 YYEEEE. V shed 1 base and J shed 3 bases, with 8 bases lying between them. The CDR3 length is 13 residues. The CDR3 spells CASSLMRDYEQYF. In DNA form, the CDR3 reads TGTGCCAGCAGCTTGATGAGGGACTACGAGCAGTACTTC.

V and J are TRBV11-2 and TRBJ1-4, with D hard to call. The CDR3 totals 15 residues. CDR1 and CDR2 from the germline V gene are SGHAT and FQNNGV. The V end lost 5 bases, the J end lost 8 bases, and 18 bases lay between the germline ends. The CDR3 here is CASSLHPAKGEKLFF. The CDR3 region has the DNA TGTGCCAGCAGCCTCCACCCAGCGAAAGGGGAAAAACTGTTTTTT.

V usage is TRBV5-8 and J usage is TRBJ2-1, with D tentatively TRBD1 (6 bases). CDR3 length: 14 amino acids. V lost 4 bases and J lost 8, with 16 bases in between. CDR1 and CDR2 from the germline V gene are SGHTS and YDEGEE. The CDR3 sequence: CASSRPHRVYEQFF. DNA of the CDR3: TGTGCCAGCAGCCGCCCTCACAGGGTATATGAGCAGTTCTTC. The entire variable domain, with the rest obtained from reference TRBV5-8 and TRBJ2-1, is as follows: EAGVTQSPTHLIKTRGQQATLRCSPISGHTSVYWYQQALGLGLQFLLWYDEGEERNRGNFPPRFSGRQFPNYSSELNVNALELEDSALYLCASSRPHRVYEQFFGPGTRLTVL.

The CDR3 spells CSAWDGWELFF. The CDR3 DNA reads TGCAGTGCCTGGGACGGATGGGAGCTGTTTTTT. The chain joins TRBV20-1 to TRBJ2-2; the D call may be TRBD1 or TRBD2 (5 bases each). The CDR3 loop spans 11 amino acids. Germline values: CDR1 DFQATT, CDR2 SNEGSKA (reference sequence). V gave up 6 bases and J gave up 9 bases, with 11 bases separating them.

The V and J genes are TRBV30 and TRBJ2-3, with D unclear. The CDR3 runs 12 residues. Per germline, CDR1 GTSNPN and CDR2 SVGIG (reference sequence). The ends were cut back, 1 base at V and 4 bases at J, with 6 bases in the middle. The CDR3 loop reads CAWSAYSDTQYF. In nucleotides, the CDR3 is TGTGCCTGGAGTGCCTATTCAGATACGCAGTATTTT. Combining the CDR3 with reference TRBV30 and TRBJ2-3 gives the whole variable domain SQTIHQWPATLVQPVGSPLSLECTVEGTSNPNLYWYRQAAGRGLQLLFYSVGIGQISSEVPQNLSASRPQDRQFILSSKKLLLSDSGFYLCAWSAYSDTQYFGPGTRLTVL.